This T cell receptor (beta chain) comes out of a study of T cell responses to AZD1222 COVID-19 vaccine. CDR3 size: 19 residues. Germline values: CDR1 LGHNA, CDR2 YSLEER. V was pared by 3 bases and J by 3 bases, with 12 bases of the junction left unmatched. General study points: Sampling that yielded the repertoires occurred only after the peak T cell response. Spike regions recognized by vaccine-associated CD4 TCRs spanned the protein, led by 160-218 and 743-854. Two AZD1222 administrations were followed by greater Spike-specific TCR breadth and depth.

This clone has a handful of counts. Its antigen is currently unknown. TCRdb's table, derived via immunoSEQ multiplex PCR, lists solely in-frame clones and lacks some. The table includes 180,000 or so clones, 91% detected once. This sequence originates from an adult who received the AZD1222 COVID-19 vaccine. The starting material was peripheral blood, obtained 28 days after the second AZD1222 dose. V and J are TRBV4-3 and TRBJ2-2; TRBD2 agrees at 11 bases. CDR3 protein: CASSQRAASGGTHTGELFF. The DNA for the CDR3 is TGCGCCAGCAGCCAGAGGGCCGCTAGCGGGGGGACCCACACCGGGGAGCTGTTTTTT.